Only a few counts were recorded for the clone carrying this TCR beta chain. This sample is drawn from a study of blood T cell repertoires in COVID-19. Across the whole study: Sites in the United States, Italy and Spain provided acute and convalescent COVID-19 samples.

This CDR3 comprises 13 residues. The ends were cut back, 3 bases at V and 9 bases at J, with 12 bases in the middle. Germline CDR1 SNHLY, CDR2 FYNNEI. In the authors' workflow: The authors estimated nucleated cell counts from reference gene primer amplification. Generated by immunoSEQ multiplex PCR, the TCRdb table keeps only in-frame clones and is missing some. V and J calls and clone size follow that table, whereas D and trimming were derived from the DNA. Of about 76,000 clones in the sample, 80% to 90% were seen once. Sequencing used peripheral blood. The genes are TRBV2 and TRBJ2-1, with D possibly TRBD1 on 5 matching bases. The TCR sequence derives from a human donor in a cohort sampled during active COVID-19. The CDR3 DNA sequence: TGTGCCAGCAGTGACGGGCAGGGCCCTGAGCAGTTCTTC. As protein: CASSDGQGPEQFF.